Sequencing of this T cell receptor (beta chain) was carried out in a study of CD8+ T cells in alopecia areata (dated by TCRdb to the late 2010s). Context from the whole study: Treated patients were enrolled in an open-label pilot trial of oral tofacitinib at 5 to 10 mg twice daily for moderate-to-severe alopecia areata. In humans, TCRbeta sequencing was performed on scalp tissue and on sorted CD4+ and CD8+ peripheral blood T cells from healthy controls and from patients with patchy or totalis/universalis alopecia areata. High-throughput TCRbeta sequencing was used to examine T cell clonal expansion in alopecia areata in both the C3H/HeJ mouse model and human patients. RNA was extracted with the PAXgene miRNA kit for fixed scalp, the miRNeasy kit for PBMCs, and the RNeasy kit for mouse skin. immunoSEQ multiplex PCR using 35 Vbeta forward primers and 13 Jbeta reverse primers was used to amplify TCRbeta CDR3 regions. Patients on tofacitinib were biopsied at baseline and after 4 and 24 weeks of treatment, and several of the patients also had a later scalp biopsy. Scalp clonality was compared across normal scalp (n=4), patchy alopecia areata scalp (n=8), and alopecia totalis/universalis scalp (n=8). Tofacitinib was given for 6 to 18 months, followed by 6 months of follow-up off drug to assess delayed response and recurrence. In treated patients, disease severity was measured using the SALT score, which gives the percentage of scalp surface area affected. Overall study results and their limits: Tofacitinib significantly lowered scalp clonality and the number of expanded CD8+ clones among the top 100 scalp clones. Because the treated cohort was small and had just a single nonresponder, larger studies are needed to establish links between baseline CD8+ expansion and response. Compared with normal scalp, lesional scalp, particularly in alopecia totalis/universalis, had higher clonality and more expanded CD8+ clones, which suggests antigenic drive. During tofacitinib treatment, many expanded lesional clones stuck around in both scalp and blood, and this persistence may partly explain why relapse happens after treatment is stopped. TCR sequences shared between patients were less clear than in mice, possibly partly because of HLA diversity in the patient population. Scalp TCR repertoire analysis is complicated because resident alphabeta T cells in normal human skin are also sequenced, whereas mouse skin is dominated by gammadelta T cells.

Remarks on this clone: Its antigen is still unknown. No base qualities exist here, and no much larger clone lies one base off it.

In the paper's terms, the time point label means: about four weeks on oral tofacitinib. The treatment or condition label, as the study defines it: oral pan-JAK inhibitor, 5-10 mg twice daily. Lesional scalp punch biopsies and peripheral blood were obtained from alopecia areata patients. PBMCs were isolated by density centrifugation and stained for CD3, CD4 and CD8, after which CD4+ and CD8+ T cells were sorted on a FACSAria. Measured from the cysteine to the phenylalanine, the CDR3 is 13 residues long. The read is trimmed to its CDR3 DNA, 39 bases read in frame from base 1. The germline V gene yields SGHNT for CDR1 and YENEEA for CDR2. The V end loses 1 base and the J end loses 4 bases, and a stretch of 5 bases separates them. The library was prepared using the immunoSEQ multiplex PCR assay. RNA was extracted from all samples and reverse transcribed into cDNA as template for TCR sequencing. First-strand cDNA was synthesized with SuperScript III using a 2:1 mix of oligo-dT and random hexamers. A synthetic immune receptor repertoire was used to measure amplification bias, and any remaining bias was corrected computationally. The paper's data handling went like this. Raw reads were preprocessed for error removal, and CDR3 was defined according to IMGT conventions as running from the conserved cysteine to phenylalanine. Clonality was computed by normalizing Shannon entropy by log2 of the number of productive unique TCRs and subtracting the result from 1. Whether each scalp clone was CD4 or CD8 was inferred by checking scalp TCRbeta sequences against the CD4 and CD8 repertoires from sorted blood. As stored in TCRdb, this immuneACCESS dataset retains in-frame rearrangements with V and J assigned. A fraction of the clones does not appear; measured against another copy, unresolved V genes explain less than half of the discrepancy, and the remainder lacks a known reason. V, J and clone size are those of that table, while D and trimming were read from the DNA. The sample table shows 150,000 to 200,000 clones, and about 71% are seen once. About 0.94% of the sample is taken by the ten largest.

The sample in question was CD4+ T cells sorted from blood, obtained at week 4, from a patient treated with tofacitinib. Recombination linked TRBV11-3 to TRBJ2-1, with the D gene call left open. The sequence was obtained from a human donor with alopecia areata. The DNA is TGTGCCAGCAGCTTAGGGGGATACAATGAGCAGTTCTTC. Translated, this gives CASSLGGYNEQFF. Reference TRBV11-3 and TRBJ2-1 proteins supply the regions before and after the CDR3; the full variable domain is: EAGVVQSPRYKIIEKKQPVAFWCNPISGHNTLYWYLQNLGQGPELLIRYENEEAVDDSQLPKDRFSAERLKGVDSTLKIQPAELGDSAVYLCASSLGGYNEQFFGPGTRLTVL.